The 23 T cell receptor beta chains in this list originate from one sample, sequenced in a study of CD4+ T cells in melanoma (dated by TCRdb to between 2022 and 2023). Library preparation employed the immunoSEQ multiplex PCR assay. TCRdb limited this immuneACCESS table to in-frame rearrangements with V and J called. A share of clones is missing; checked studies link under half to unresolved V genes, and the rest is unexplained. The sample table records around 110,000 clones; 80% to 95% of these occur just once. Jointly, the top ten make up 3% to 4% of the sample. Sequenced sample: peripheral blood. The receptors stem from a human donor with melanoma.

This clone has just one count. This chain uses TRBV9 with TRBJ2-1, with 13 bases identical to TRBD2. CDR1 SGDLS and CDR2 YYNGEE come from the germline V gene. This CDR3 region has 15 residues. The V and J ends lost 3 bases and 8 bases, in that order; junction bases with no gene match: 5. This CDR3 reads CASSGGTSGNYEQFF. DNA for the CDR3: TGTGCCAGCAGCGGGGGGACTAGCGGGAACTATGAGCAGTTCTTC.

The rearrangement joins TRBV28 to TRBJ2-7; D unresolved. Germline V CDR1 and CDR2: MDHEN, SYDVKM. This CDR3 has 16 amino acids. Trimming took off 3 bases at V and 1 base at J, with 16 bases between the two ends. The CDR3 DNA sequence: TGTGCCAGCAGTTTCCCCCCGGAAAGCGCGTCCTACGAGCAGTACTTC. Translated: CASSFPPESASYEQYF.

V gene TRBV9 combines with J gene TRBJ2-3; no firm D call. This CDR3 has 12 residues. Germline V gives CDR1 SGDLS, CDR2 YYNGEE. V was cut by 2 bases and J by 4 bases, with 5 bases left in between. In nucleotides, the CDR3 is TGTGCCAGCAGCGTCATGGCAGATACGCAGTATTTT. This codes for CASSVMADTQYF.

The rearrangement joins TRBV9 to TRBJ2-3; the match to TRBD2 covers 9 bases. This CDR3 spans 15 amino acids. The germline CDR1 and CDR2 sequences are SGDLS and YYNGEE. V gave up 4 bases and J gave up 3 bases; unmatched junction bases: 6. In DNA form, the CDR3 reads TGTGCCAGCAGCCAGATTAGCGGGAGTACAGATACGCAGTATTTT. Translation: CASSQISGSTDTQYF.

This clone was observed a handful of times. The genes are TRBV28 and TRBJ1-1, with D hard to call. Germline lookup yields CDR1 MDHEN and CDR2 SYDVKM. This CDR3 contains 12 residues. Trimming removed 1 base at V and 2 bases at J, with 2 bases between. The CDR3 sequence is CASSLSNTEAFF. For the CDR3, the DNA is TGTGCCAGCAGTTTATCTAACACTGAAGCTTTCTTT.

CDR3 bases: TGTGCCAGCAGCTTAGCTTCTAGCGGGGGTACCTACGAGCAGTACTTC. It yields the protein CASSLASSGGTYEQYF. The V and J genes are TRBV7-9 and TRBJ2-7, with TRBD2 identical over 10 bases. The trim removed 0 bases at V and 2 bases at J, leaving 4 bases unmatched. Germline V lookup: CDR1 SEHNR, CDR2 FQNEAQ (reference sequence). The CDR3 is 16 residues long. Combining the CDR3 with reference TRBV7-9 and TRBJ2-7 gives the whole variable domain DTGVSQNPRHKITKRGQNVTFRCDPISEHNRLYWYRQTLGQGPEFLTYFQNEAQLEKSRLLSDRFSAERPKGSFSTLEIQRTEQGDSAMYLCASSLASSGGTYEQYFGPGTRLTVT.

The genes are TRBV7-3 and TRBJ2-1; D gene unclear. Germline-derived CDR1 and CDR2 are SGHTA and FQGTGA. CDR3 length equals 17 residues. Trimming stripped 2 bases from V and 0 bases from J, with 14 bases between. CDR3 in DNA: TGTGCCAGCAGCTTATACCCCGCCCAGAGCTCCTACAATGAGCAGTTCTTC. This sequence encodes CASSLYPAQSSYNEQFF.

This clone was observed a single time. V gene TRBV11-2 combines with J gene TRBJ2-7, with 7 nucleotides matching TRBD1. The V segment lost 2 bases and the J segment 0 bases; nucleotides outside the gene matches: 7. Germline CDR1 and CDR2: SGHAT and FQNNGV. The CDR3 runs 16 residues. The CDR3: CASSLHRGSSSYEQYF. As DNA, the CDR3 is TGTGCCAGCAGCTTACACAGGGGTTCGAGCTCCTACGAGCAGTACTTC.

Only a few counts were recorded for this clone. V gene TRBV5-1 combines with J gene TRBJ1-6; D not resolved. Germline V gene data show CDR1 as SGHRS and CDR2 as YFSETQ. The V end was cut by 4 bases, the J end by 0 bases, with 8 bases between. This CDR3 has 15 amino acids. The CDR3 nucleotides read TGCGCCAGCAGCGCCGGAAGCTCCTATAATTCACCCCTCCACTTT. It translates to CASSAGSSYNSPLHF. The entire variable domain, with the rest obtained from reference TRBV5-1 and TRBJ1-6, is as follows: KAGVTQTPRYLIKTRGQQVTLSCSPISGHRSVSWYQQTPGQGLQFLFEYFSETQRNKGNFPGRFSGRQFSNSRSEMNVSTLELGDSALYLCASSAGSSYNSPLHFGNGTRLTVT.

The chain joins TRBV6-6 to TRBJ2-5; 8 nucleotides match TRBD2. J gave up 1 base and V 6 bases, and 4 bases lay outside the gene matches. Looked up from germline, CDR1 is MNHNY and CDR2 is SVGAGI (reference sequence). The CDR3 spans 14 residues. DNA of the CDR3: TGTGCCAGCAGACCGAGCGGGGGCCAAGAGACCCAGTACTTC. Translating it yields CASRPSGGQETQYF.

V is TRBV28 and J is TRBJ2-2, with D unresolved. V was pared by 3 bases and J by 4 bases, with 12 bases between. The CDR3 is 15 residues long. CDR1 and CDR2 from the germline V gene are MDHEN and SYDVKM. The CDR3 bases are TGTGCCAGCAGTTTGGGTACCAGCGCCACCGGGGAGCTGTTTTTT. Encoded protein: CASSLGTSATGELFF.

The chain recombines TRBV29-1 with TRBJ1-3; D is unclear. Germline values: CDR1 SQVTM, CDR2 ANQGSEA. The V end was cut by 1 base, the J end by 0 bases, with 7 bases between. There are 14 residues in the CDR3. The CDR3 DNA sequence: TGCAGCGTTGAAGTCAGACGCTCTGGAAACACCATATATTTT. Residues: CSVEVRRSGNTIYF.

This rearrangement joins TRBV7-8 to TRBJ2-7; D may be TRBD1 or TRBD2 (5 bases each). The germline CDR1 and CDR2 sequences are SGHVS and FQNEAQ. V was cut by 5 bases and J by 2 bases, with 10 bases left in between. The CDR3 sequence is 13 residues long. This CDR3 reads CASSARGAYEQYF. The CDR3 DNA follows: TGTGCCAGCAGCGCCCGGGGCGCCTACGAGCAGTACTTC. The whole variable domain, remainder taken from reference TRBV7-8 and TRBJ2-7, is GAGVSQSPRYKVAKRGQDVALRCDPISGHVSLFWYQQALGQGPEFLTYFQNEAQLDKSGLPSDRFFAERPEGSVSTLKIQRTQQEDSAVYLCASSARGAYEQYFGPGTRLTVT.

This CDR3 is CASSIVVGAGSYNEQFF. Written as DNA, the CDR3 is TGTGCCAGTAGTATAGTAGTCGGGGCAGGCTCCTACAATGAGCAGTTCTTC. This rearrangement joins TRBV19 to TRBJ2-1; TRBD1 or TRBD2 may be the D gene (5 bases each). The CDR3 is 17 amino acids. V was pared by 1 base and J by 0 bases, with 13 bases between. Germline loops: CDR1 LNHDA, CDR2 SQIVND (reference sequence).

This clone was seen more than once but under ten times. This chain uses TRBV10-1 with TRBJ2-2, with a tentative D call TRBD2 (6 bases). The V and J ends lost 7 bases and 4 bases respectively, with 10 bases between them. Germline V gene data show CDR1 as WNHNN and CDR2 as SYGVQD (reference sequence). The CDR3 length is 13 residues. The CDR3: CASIGSGTGELFF. CDR3 in DNA: TGCGCCAGCATCGGGAGTGGCACCGGGGAGCTGTTTTTT.

The chain joins TRBV4-3 to TRBJ1-1; TRBD1 might be the D (5 bases). Per the germline V gene, CDR1 is LGHNA and CDR2 is YSLEER. The CDR3 has 13 amino acids. Trimming took off 4 bases at V and 11 bases at J, with 17 bases between the two ends. The CDR3: CASSRGWGTWAFF. The CDR3, as DNA: TGCGCCAGCAGCCGAGGGTGGGGGACTTGGGCTTTCTTT.

V usage is TRBV11-2 and J usage is TRBJ2-3; TRBD1 or TRBD2 may be the D gene (5 bases each). Germline values: CDR1 SGHAT, CDR2 FQNNGV. Trimming stripped 0 bases from V and 2 bases from J, with 12 bases between. The length of the CDR3 is 16 residues. CDR3: CASSLDGGFDTDTQYF. The CDR3 region has the DNA TGTGCCAGCAGCTTAGATGGGGGTTTTGACACAGATACGCAGTATTTT.

V usage is TRBV7-8 and J usage is TRBJ1-3; D not resolved. CDR3 length equals 15 residues. The V gene's germline CDR1 is SGHVS and CDR2 FQNEAQ. Trimming took 1 base from V and 4 from J, leaving 11 bases between them. Here the CDR3 reads CASSLESVGGNTIYF. The CDR3 DNA sequence: TGTGCCAGCAGCTTAGAATCTGTGGGAGGAAACACCATATATTTT.

The chain has TRBV6-1 and TRBJ1-2; D unresolved. Germline CDR1 MNHNS, CDR2 SASEGT. The CDR3 is 13 residues long. Trimming took off 6 bases at V and 4 bases at J, with 12 bases between the two ends. CDR3 residues: CASRLAASYGYTF. Here the CDR3 DNA reads TGTGCCAGCAGACTCGCAGCGTCCTATGGCTACACCTTC.

This clone showed up just a few times. The rearrangement links TRBV2 to TRBJ1-2, with TRBD1 as a possible D gene (5 bases). CDR1 and CDR2 (germline): SNHLY, FYNNEI. The CDR3 extends over 12 amino acids. Trimming pared 6 bases from V and 4 bases from J, leaving 9 bases between. The chain's CDR3 is CASRRQSYGYTF. The CDR3 DNA follows: TGTGCCAGCAGGAGACAGTCCTATGGCTACACCTTC.

The chain links TRBV6-6 to TRBJ1-3; no definite D call. Trimming took off 3 bases at V and 0 bases at J, with 6 bases between the two ends. The CDR3 totals 14 residues. The germline V gene has CDR1 MNHNY and CDR2 SVGAGI (reference sequence). CDR3 loop: CASSYLSSGNTIYF. The CDR3 DNA is TGTGCCAGCAGTTATCTGAGCTCTGGAAACACCATATATTTT.

This clone was detected once. This chain uses TRBV7-3 with TRBJ2-1, with D possibly matching TRBD2 (6 bases). The CDR3 is 17 residues long. V was trimmed by 3 bases and J by 1 base, leaving 16 bases between them. Germline assignment: CDR1 SGHTA and CDR2 FQGTGA. The CDR3 reads CASSFDGLGGSYNEQFF. CDR3 in DNA: TGTGCCAGCAGCTTCGACGGACTCGGGGGATCCTACAATGAGCAGTTCTTC.

The chain joins TRBV27 to TRBJ2-5, with D unclear. The CDR3 extends over 14 amino acids. The germline CDR1 and CDR2 sequences are MNHEY and SMNVEV (reference sequence). V was trimmed by 6 bases and J by 0 bases, leaving 11 bases between them. The CDR3 reads CASRPLGYQETQYF. The CDR3 DNA is TGTGCCAGCAGGCCCTTAGGGTACCAAGAGACCCAGTACTTC.